This is a list of T cell receptor beta chains from one sample in a study of OX40 agonist ivuxolimab in advanced cancers. The table came from immunoSEQ multiplex PCR; TCRdb's copy has only in-frame clones and leaves some out. The table has tens of thousands of clones, roughly 89% seen once; the top ten hold about 9.4%. Specimen: CD4+ or CD8+ T cells sorted from blood, collected in a trial of the OX40 agonist ivuxolimab. All receptors come from an adult with an advanced solid tumor such as melanoma, head and neck, liver or kidney cancer. CDR3s include the opening cysteine and the closing phenylalanine or tryptophan. The D gene is left open where the match is weak. Only some rows state a clone size, as once, few, many or a class for expanded clones.

j_gene: TRBJ1-1; v_gene: TRBV6-6; d_gene: .; abundance: .; CDR3aa: CASSPKNTEAFF; CDR3nt: TGTGCCAGCAGCCCCAAAAACACTGAAGCTTTCTTT
j_gene: TRBJ2-7; v_gene: TRBV9; d_gene: TRBD2; abundance: few; CDR3aa: CASSVGGLAGDEQYF; CDR3nt: TGTGCCAGCAGCGTAGGGGGACTAGCGGGGGACGAGCAGTACTTC
j_gene: TRBJ1-5; v_gene: TRBV7-9; d_gene: TRBD1; abundance: .; CDR3aa: CASSSDRGLEPQHF; CDR3nt: TGTGCCAGCAGCTCGGACAGGGGGCTTGAGCCCCAGCATTTT
j_gene: TRBJ2-7; v_gene: TRBV5-4; d_gene: .; abundance: .; CDR3aa: CASSSPFGEQYF; CDR3nt: TGTGCCAGCAGCTCGCCCTTCGGCGAGCAGTACTTC
j_gene: TRBJ2-3; v_gene: TRBV10-3; d_gene: TRBD1; abundance: few; CDR3aa: CAISEPLKGAQMVSTDTQYF; CDR3nt: TGTGCCATCAGTGAGCCATTGAAGGGGGCCCAAATGGTGAGCACAGATACGCAGTATTTT
j_gene: TRBJ2-7; v_gene: TRBV9; d_gene: TRBD1; abundance: .; CDR3aa: CASSVETGSPFYEQYF; CDR3nt: TGTGCCAGCAGCGTAGAGACAGGGTCCCCTTTCTACGAGCAGTACTTC
j_gene: TRBJ1-5; v_gene: TRBV4-3; d_gene: .; abundance: many; CDR3aa: CASSQVLDSYSNQPQHF; CDR3nt: TGCGCCAGCAGCCAAGTCTTGGATAGTTATAGCAATCAGCCCCAGCATTTT
j_gene: TRBJ2-1; v_gene: TRBV7-6; d_gene: TRBD2; abundance: .; CDR3aa: CASSLSVSGRVYEQFF; CDR3nt: TGTGCCAGCAGCTTATCGGTTAGCGGGAGGGTTTATGAGCAGTTCTTC
j_gene: TRBJ2-1; v_gene: TRBV19; d_gene: .; abundance: .; CDR3aa: CATGRTSYNEQFF; CDR3nt: TGTGCCACAGGGCGGACCTCCTACAATGAGCAGTTCTTC
j_gene: TRBJ1-6; v_gene: TRBV28; d_gene: .; abundance: .; CDR3aa: CASSPNSPGRPLHF; CDR3nt: TGTGCCAGCTCTCCCAACTCTCCGGGTAGACCCCTCCACTTT
j_gene: TRBJ1-4; v_gene: TRBV7-6; d_gene: .; abundance: .; CDR3aa: CASSPSTGTENEKLFF; CDR3nt: TGTGCCAGCAGCCCCTCCACGGGGACGGAAAATGAAAAACTGTTTTTT
j_gene: TRBJ2-7; v_gene: TRBV19; d_gene: .; abundance: once; CDR3aa: CASSILGASSSYEQYF; CDR3nt: TGTGCCAGTAGTATTCTCGGCGCCTCAAGCTCCTACGAGCAGTACTTC
j_gene: TRBJ1-1; v_gene: TRBV5-8; d_gene: .; abundance: .; CDR3aa: CASSLLAGRGTEAFF; CDR3nt: TGTGCCAGCAGCTTGCTGGCAGGGCGCGGTACTGAAGCTTTCTTT
j_gene: TRBJ2-5; v_gene: TRBV28; d_gene: TRBD2; abundance: .; CDR3aa: CASTPTGRELAQYF; CDR3nt: TGTGCCAGCACCCCTACGGGGCGGGAGTTGGCCCAGTACTTC
j_gene: TRBJ1-1; v_gene: TRBV11-1; d_gene: .; abundance: .; CDR3aa: CASTNSDVIGMNTEAFF; CDR3nt: TGTGCCAGCACTAATAGCGACGTTATAGGCATGAACACTGAAGCTTTCTTT
j_gene: TRBJ2-1; v_gene: TRBV6-6; d_gene: .; abundance: once; CDR3aa: CASSYREQFF; CDR3nt: TGTGCCAGCAGTTACCGGGAGCAGTTCTTC
j_gene: TRBJ2-7; v_gene: TRBV7-9; d_gene: .; abundance: .; CDR3aa: CASSLAPYEQYF; CDR3nt: TGTGCCAGCAGCTTAGCGCCCTACGAGCAGTACTTC
j_gene: TRBJ1-3; v_gene: TRBV28; d_gene: TRBD1; abundance: large; CDR3aa: CASSFRDRDSGNTIYF; CDR3nt: TGTGCCAGCAGTTTTCGGGACAGGGACTCTGGAAACACCATATATTTT
j_gene: TRBJ2-7; v_gene: TRBV5-1; d_gene: TRBD2; abundance: .; CDR3aa: CASSLALAGEYEQYF; CDR3nt: TGCGCCAGCAGCTTGGCACTAGCGGGAGAATACGAGCAGTACTTC
j_gene: TRBJ2-1; v_gene: TRBV9; d_gene: .; abundance: .; CDR3aa: CASSVDDGGSEQFF; CDR3nt: TGTGCCAGCAGCGTAGATGACGGAGGGAGTGAGCAGTTCTTC
j_gene: TRBJ1-4; v_gene: TRBV7-6; d_gene: .; abundance: .; CDR3aa: CASSPRVRGNEKLFF; CDR3nt: TGTGCCAGCAGCCCCAGGGTGCGGGGTAATGAAAAACTGTTTTTT
j_gene: TRBJ2-7; v_gene: TRBV7-9; d_gene: .; abundance: .; CDR3aa: CASSLQRGTTYEQYF; CDR3nt: TGTGCCAGCAGTCTCCAGAGAGGGACAACCTACGAGCAGTACTTC
j_gene: TRBJ2-7; v_gene: TRBV27; d_gene: .; abundance: .; CDR3aa: CASSLTGKSSYEQYF; CDR3nt: TGTGCCAGCAGTTTAACAGGGAAGAGCTCCTACGAGCAGTACTTC
j_gene: TRBJ2-1; v_gene: TRBV13; d_gene: .; abundance: .; CDR3aa: CASAPDGLASYNEQFF; CDR3nt: TGTGCCAGCGCCCCAGACGGGCTAGCTTCCTACAATGAGCAGTTCTTC
j_gene: TRBJ1-5; v_gene: TRBV5-5; d_gene: .; abundance: few; CDR3aa: CASSLDTGFNQPQHF; CDR3nt: TGTGCCAGCAGCTTGGATACAGGGTTCAATCAGCCCCAGCATTTT
j_gene: TRBJ2-5; v_gene: TRBV7-8; d_gene: .; abundance: .; CDR3aa: CASSVEDPRRKTQYF; CDR3nt: TGTGCCAGCAGCGTCGAGGACCCTCGCAGAAAAACCCAGTACTTC
j_gene: TRBJ2-7; v_gene: TRBV6-5; d_gene: TRBD2; abundance: .; CDR3aa: CASRSSGISYEQYF; CDR3nt: TGTGCCAGCAGGTCGAGCGGGATCTCCTACGAGCAGTACTTC
j_gene: TRBJ2-7; v_gene: TRBV19; d_gene: .; abundance: many; CDR3aa: CASSIGSRGPSSYEQYF; CDR3nt: TGTGCCAGTAGTATAGGGAGCCGCGGCCCGAGCTCCTACGAGCAGTACTTC
j_gene: TRBJ2-1; v_gene: TRBV9; d_gene: TRBD1; abundance: .; CDR3aa: CASSVGQGTYNEQFF; CDR3nt: TGTGCCAGCAGCGTAGGACAGGGGACCTACAATGAGCAGTTCTTC
j_gene: TRBJ2-6; v_gene: TRBV5-5; d_gene: .; abundance: .; CDR3aa: CASSLVFKDSGANVLTF; CDR3nt: TGTGCCAGCAGCTTAGTCTTCAAGGACTCTGGGGCCAACGTCCTGACTTTC
j_gene: TRBJ1-5; v_gene: TRBV4-1; d_gene: .; abundance: .; CDR3aa: CASSQDRGSGQPQHF; CDR3nt: TGCGCCAGCAGCCAAGATCGAGGGTCGGGTCAGCCCCAGCATTTT
j_gene: TRBJ2-7; v_gene: TRBV4-1; d_gene: TRBD1; abundance: .; CDR3aa: CASSQEGTGSYEQYF; CDR3nt: TGCGCCAGCAGCCAAGAAGGGACAGGGAGCTACGAGCAGTACTTC
j_gene: TRBJ2-7; v_gene: TRBV5-6; d_gene: .; abundance: .; CDR3aa: CASSYITSYEQYF; CDR3nt: TGTGCCAGCAGCTACATCACCTCCTACGAGCAGTACTTC
j_gene: TRBJ2-1; v_gene: TRBV27; d_gene: .; abundance: .; CDR3aa: CASSLLGIEEQFF; CDR3nt: TGTGCCAGCAGTTTACTGGGCATTGAAGAGCAGTTCTTC
j_gene: TRBJ2-1; v_gene: TRBV2; d_gene: .; abundance: .; CDR3aa: CATAVISYNEQFF; CDR3nt: TGTGCCACCGCGGTGATCTCCTACAATGAGCAGTTCTTC
j_gene: TRBJ2-2; v_gene: TRBV11-3; d_gene: .; abundance: .; CDR3aa: CASSPALIGGSNTGELFF; CDR3nt: TGTGCCAGCAGCCCGGCACTAATCGGGGGATCCAACACCGGGGAGCTGTTTTTT
j_gene: TRBJ1-1; v_gene: TRBV5-1; d_gene: TRBD1; abundance: .; CDR3aa: CASSLVPQGAEAFF; CDR3nt: TGCGCCAGCAGCTTGGTTCCACAGGGGGCTGAAGCTTTCTTT
j_gene: TRBJ1-2; v_gene: TRBV7-2; d_gene: TRBD1; abundance: .; CDR3aa: CASSPLTGGYGYTF; CDR3nt: TGTGCCAGCAGCCCACTGACAGGGGGCTATGGCTACACCTTC
j_gene: TRBJ2-7; v_gene: TRBV6-5; d_gene: .; abundance: .; CDR3aa: CASSYSSRFYEQYF; CDR3nt: TGTGCCAGCAGTTACTCTTCCAGGTTCTACGAGCAGTACTTC
j_gene: TRBJ2-3; v_gene: TRBV11-3; d_gene: .; abundance: .; CDR3aa: CASSSTTFGTDTQYF; CDR3nt: TGTGCCAGCAGCTCCACCACCTTTGGCACAGATACGCAGTATTTT
j_gene: TRBJ2-5; v_gene: TRBV30; d_gene: TRBD2; abundance: .; CDR3aa: CAWRAGGRGYGETQYF; CDR3nt: TGTGCCTGGCGGGCGGGGGGGCGCGGGTATGGAGAGACCCAGTACTTC
j_gene: TRBJ1-1; v_gene: TRBV19; d_gene: .; abundance: .; CDR3aa: CASRVGTLNEAFF; CDR3nt: TGTGCCAGTAGAGTGGGGACACTAAATGAAGCTTTCTTT
j_gene: TRBJ2-3; v_gene: TRBV13; d_gene: .; abundance: .; CDR3aa: CASSSTGRGSTDTQYF; CDR3nt: TGTGCCAGCAGCTCGACAGGGAGGGGAAGCACAGATACGCAGTATTTT
j_gene: TRBJ2-3; v_gene: TRBV29-1; d_gene: TRBD2; abundance: .; CDR3aa: CSVEGFAGGPSTDTQYF; CDR3nt: TGCAGCGTTGAGGGTTTTGCGGGAGGGCCCAGCACAGATACGCAGTATTTT
j_gene: TRBJ2-7; v_gene: TRBV27; d_gene: TRBD1; abundance: .; CDR3aa: CASSLSGQARYEQYF; CDR3nt: TGTGCCAGCAGTTTATCCGGACAGGCGCGCTACGAGCAGTACTTC
j_gene: TRBJ2-7; v_gene: TRBV6-6; d_gene: .; abundance: .; CDR3aa: CASSFGREYEQYF; CDR3nt: TGTGCCAGCAGTTTCGGACGAGAGTACGAGCAGTACTTC
j_gene: TRBJ1-1; v_gene: TRBV9; d_gene: .; abundance: .; CDR3aa: CASSPHLTAQNTEAFF; CDR3nt: TGTGCCAGCAGCCCACATTTGACAGCCCAGAACACTGAAGCTTTCTTT
j_gene: TRBJ1-2; v_gene: TRBV9; d_gene: TRBD1; abundance: .; CDR3aa: CASSVATGAHYGYTF; CDR3nt: TGTGCCAGCAGCGTAGCTACAGGGGCCCACTATGGCTACACCTTC